Below are 7 T cell receptor beta chains sequenced from a single sample in a study of blood T cells in healthy people across ages. Then a second PCR, running about 6 to 12 cycles, was carried out with a sample-barcoded 5' primer and a J-beta primer mix. TCRdb reprocessed the 5' RACE reads with MiXCR, giving one entry per CDR3 protein. The data contain more than 1,400,000 distinct CDR3 sequences, 40% to 50% of them singletons. Sequencing was carried out using blood. The receptors originated from a woman under 30 in good health.

The rearrangement uses TRBV5-6 and TRBJ2-2; 8 bases map to TRBD2. The V and J ends lost 4 bases and 2 bases, in that order; junction bases with no gene match: 10. Germline assignment: CDR1 SGHDT and CDR2 YYEEEE. The CDR3 has 17 residues. The CDR3 coding sequence is TGTGCCAGCAGCCCTCCACTAGCGGAATCTAACACCGGGGAGCTGTTTTTT. Its translation: CASSPPLAESNTGELFF.

The rearrangement joins TRBV20-1 to TRBJ1-1, with TRBD1 matching 9 bases. Trimming removed 6 bases from V and 4 bases from J; junction bases left unmatched: 6. The CDR3 has 13 residues. Per the germline V gene, CDR1 is DFQATT and CDR2 is SNEGSKA (reference sequence). DNA of the CDR3: TGCAGTGCGGGACAGGGAGATCGCACTGAAGCTTTCTTT. The encoded protein is CSAGQGDRTEAFF.

This clonotype turned up a few times. The chain carries TRBV9 and TRBJ1-2; the D gene is possibly TRBD1 (5 bases). Trimming cost V 4 bases and J 5 bases, with 18 bases left between them. The CDR3 contains 15 residues. CDR1 is SGDLS and CDR2 is YYNGEE in the germline V gene. The CDR3 DNA sequence: TGTGCCAGCAGCCCTTCCCTCCCTGGGGGATATGGCTACACCTTC. It specifies CASSPSLPGGYGYTF.

This clonotype has a handful of counts. The chain uses TRBV28 and TRBJ2-7; D may be TRBD1 (6 bases). The germline V gene encodes CDR1 MDHEN and CDR2 SYDVKM. The CDR3 length is 13 residues. V was clipped by 7 bases and J by 2 bases, with 12 bases between them. The CDR3 DNA follows: TGTGCCAGCAACCAACAGGGCACCTACGAGCAGTACTTC. Translated: CASNQQGTYEQYF.

The chain employs TRBV12-3 or TRBV12-4 and TRBJ1-5; 8 bases line up with TRBD1. After removal of 7 bases from V and 3 bases from J, the junction contained 5 bases not matched to a gene. This CDR3 is built from 14 residues. The CDR3: CASTVGQANQPQHF. The CDR3 nucleotides read TGTGCCAGCACCGTGGGACAGGCCAATCAGCCCCAGCATTTT.

This sequence joins TRBV2 and TRBJ2-5, with 8 positions matching TRBD2. Per the germline V gene, CDR1 is SNHLY and CDR2 is FYNNEI. After removal of 1 base from V and 6 bases from J, the junction contained 7 bases not matched to a gene. CDR3 length: 15 amino acids. In DNA form, the CDR3 reads TGTGCCAGCAGTGAAGGAGCGGGAGCCGGAAAGACCCAGTACTTC. Translated, it gives CASSEGAGAGKTQYF. The full variable domain, rest sourced from reference TRBV2 and TRBJ2-5, is EPEVTQTPSHQVTQMGQEVILRCVPISNHLYFYWYRQILGQKVEFLVSFYNNEISEKSEIFDDQFSVERPDGSNFTLKIRSTKLEDSAMYFCASSEGAGAGKTQYFGPGTRLLVL.

This clonotype has at least ten counts. The gene calls are TRBV29-1 and TRBJ2-5, with D unresolved. V lost 5 bases and J lost 7, with 11 bases in between. The CDR3 contains 11 residues. Germline values: CDR1 SQVTM, CDR2 ANQGSEA. The CDR3 region is CSVTFGGTQYF. Written as DNA, the CDR3 is TGCAGCGTTACCTTTGGTGGGACCCAGTACTTC.